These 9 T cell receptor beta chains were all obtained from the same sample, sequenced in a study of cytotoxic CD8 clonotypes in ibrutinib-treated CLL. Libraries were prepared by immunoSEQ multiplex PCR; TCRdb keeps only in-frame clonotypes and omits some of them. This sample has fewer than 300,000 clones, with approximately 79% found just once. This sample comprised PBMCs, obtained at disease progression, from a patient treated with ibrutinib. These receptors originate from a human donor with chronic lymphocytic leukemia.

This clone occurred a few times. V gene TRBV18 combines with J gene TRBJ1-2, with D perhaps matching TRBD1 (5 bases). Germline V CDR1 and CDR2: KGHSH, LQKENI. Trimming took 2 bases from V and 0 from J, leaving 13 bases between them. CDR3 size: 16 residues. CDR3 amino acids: CASSPVGASSNYGYTF. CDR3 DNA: TGTGCCAGCTCACCAGTCGGGGCTTCCTCTAACTATGGCTACACCTTC. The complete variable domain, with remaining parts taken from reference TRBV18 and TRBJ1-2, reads NAGVMQNPRHLVRRRGQEARLRCSPMKGHSHVYWYRQLPEEGLKFMVYLQKENIIDESGMPKERFSAEFPKEGPSILRIQQVVRGDSAAYFCASSPVGASSNYGYTFGSGTRLTVV.

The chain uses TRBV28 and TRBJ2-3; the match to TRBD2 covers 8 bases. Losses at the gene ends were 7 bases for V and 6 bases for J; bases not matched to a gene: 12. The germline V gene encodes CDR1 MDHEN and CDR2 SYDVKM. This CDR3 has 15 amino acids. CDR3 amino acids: CASNYGLASSDTQYF. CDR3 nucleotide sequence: TGTGCCAGCAACTACGGACTAGCCTCTTCGGATACGCAGTATTTT.

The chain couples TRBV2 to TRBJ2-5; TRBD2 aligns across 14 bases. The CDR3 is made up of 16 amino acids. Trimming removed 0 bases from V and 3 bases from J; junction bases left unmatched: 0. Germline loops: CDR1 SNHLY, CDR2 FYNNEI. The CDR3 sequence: CASSEAGLAGEETQYF. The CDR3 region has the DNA TGTGCCAGCAGTGAAGCGGGACTAGCGGGAGAAGAGACCCAGTACTTC.

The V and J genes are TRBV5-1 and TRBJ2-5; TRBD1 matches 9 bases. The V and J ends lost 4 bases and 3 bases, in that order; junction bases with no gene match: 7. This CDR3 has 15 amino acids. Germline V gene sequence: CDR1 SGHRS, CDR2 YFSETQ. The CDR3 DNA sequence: TGCGCCAGCAGCCTATGGACAGGGGCGAAAGAGACCCAGTACTTC. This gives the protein CASSLWTGAKETQYF.

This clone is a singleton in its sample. The CDR3 loop reads CASRYRGRETQYF. CDR3 sequence (DNA): TGTGCCAGCAGATACAGGGGGCGGGAGACCCAGTACTTC. The V and J genes are TRBV2 and TRBJ2-5; 9 bases align to TRBD1. Germline V gives CDR1 SNHLY, CDR2 FYNNEI. V lost 6 bases to trimming and J lost 5 bases; unmatched junction nucleotides: 4. This CDR3 region has 13 residues.

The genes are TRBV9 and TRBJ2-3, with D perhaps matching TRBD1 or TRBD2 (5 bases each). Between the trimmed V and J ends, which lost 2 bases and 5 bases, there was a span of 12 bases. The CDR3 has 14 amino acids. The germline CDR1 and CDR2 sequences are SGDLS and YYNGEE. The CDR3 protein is CASSVWDRGDTQYF. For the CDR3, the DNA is TGTGCCAGCAGCGTTTGGGACCGGGGAGATACGCAGTATTTT.

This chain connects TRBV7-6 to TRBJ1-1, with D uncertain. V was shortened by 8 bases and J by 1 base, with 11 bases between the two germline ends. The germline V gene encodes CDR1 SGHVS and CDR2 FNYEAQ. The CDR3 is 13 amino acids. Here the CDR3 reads CASRAEANTEAFF. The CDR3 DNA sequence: TGTGCCAGCCGGGCGGAAGCGAACACTGAAGCTTTCTTT.

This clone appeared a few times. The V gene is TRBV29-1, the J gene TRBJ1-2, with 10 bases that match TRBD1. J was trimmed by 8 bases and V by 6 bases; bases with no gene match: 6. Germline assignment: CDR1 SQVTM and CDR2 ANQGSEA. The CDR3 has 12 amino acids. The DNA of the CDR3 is TGCAGCGTCCAAGACAGGGGGCCGGGCTACACCTTC. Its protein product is CSVQDRGPGYTF.

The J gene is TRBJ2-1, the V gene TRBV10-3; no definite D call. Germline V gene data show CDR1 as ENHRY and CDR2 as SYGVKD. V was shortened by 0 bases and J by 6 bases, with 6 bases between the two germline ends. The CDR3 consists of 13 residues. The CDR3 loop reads CAISESGFNEQFF. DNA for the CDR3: TGTGCCATCAGTGAGTCTGGTTTCAATGAGCAGTTCTTC.